The clone carrying this T cell receptor (beta chain) was picked up many times. These data belong to a study of T cells in Graves' hyperthyroidism and ophthalmopathy. The CDR3 regions of TCR beta were amplified from RNA transcripts. Researchers ran a first-round RT-PCR on the TCR CDR3 using the HTBI primer set. TCRdb passed the multiplex PCR reads through MiXCR, listing each CDR3 protein once. Among over 700,000 distinct CDR3 sequences listed, 38% were seen once. V lost 1 base to trimming and J lost 4 bases, with 8 bases between them. CDR3 length: 14 amino acids. Looked up from germline, CDR1 is LNHDA and CDR2 is SQIVND (reference sequence).

Sequencing input: blood. This receptor was taken from a man younger than 30 with Graves' hyperthyroidism. The chain links TRBV19 to TRBJ1-5, with D maybe TRBD1 (6 bases). The DNA of the CDR3 is TGTGCCAGTAGTATAGTACAGGGAAATCAGCCCCAGCATTTT. This encodes CASSIVQGNQPQHF.